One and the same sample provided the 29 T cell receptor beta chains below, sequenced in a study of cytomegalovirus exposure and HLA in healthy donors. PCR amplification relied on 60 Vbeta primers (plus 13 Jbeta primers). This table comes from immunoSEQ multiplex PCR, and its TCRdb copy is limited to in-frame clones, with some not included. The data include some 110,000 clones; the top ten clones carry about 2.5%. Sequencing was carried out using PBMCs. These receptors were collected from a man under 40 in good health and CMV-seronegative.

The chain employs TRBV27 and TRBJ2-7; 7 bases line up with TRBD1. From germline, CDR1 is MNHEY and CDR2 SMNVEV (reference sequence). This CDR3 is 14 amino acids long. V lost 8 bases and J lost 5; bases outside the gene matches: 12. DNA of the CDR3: TGTGCCAGCTCCTCGACAGGGCCCACCCACGAGCAGTACTTC. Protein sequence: CASSSTGPTHEQYF.

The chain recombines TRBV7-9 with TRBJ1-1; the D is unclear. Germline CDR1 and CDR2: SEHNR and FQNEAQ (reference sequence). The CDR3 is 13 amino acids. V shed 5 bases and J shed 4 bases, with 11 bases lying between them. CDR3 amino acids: CASSPAGSTEAFF. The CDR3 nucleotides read TGTGCCAGCAGCCCAGCGGGAAGCACTGAAGCTTTCTTT.

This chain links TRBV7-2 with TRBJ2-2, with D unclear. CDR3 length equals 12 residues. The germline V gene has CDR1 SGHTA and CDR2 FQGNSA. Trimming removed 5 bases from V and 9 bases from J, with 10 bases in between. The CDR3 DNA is TGTGCCAGCAGCCCGATCACTAGGGAGCTGTTTTTT. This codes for CASSPITRELFF.

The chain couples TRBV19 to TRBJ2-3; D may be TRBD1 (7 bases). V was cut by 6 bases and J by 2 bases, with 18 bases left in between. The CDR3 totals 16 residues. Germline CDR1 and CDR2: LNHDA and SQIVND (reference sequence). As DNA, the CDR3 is TGTGCCAGTAGCCTGACAGGGAGGACTGCCACAGATACGCAGTATTTT. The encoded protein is CASSLTGRTATDTQYF.

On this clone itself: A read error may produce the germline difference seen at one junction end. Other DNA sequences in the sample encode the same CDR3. As DNA, the CDR3 is TGTGCCTGGAGTCTCGGCGGGGCAGATACACAGTATTTT. This encodes CAWSLGGADTQYF. The chain joins TRBV30 to TRBJ2-3, with D possibly matching TRBD2 (6 bases). The CDR3 contains 13 residues. In germline, CDR1 is GTSNPN, CDR2 SVGIG (reference sequence).

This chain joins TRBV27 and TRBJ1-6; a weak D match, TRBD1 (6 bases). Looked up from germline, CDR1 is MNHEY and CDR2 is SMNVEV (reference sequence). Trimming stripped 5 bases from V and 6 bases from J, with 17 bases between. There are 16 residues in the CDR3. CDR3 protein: CASSRDTPSGNSPLHF. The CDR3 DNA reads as TGTGCCAGCAGTCGGGACACTCCCTCCGGTAATTCACCCCTCCACTTT.

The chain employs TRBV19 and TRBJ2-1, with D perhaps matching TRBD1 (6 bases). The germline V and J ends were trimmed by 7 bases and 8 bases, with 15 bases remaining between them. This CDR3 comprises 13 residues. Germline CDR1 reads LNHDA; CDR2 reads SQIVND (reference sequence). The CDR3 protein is CASTYRGGDEQFF. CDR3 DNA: TGTGCCAGTACCTACCGAGGGGGAGATGAGCAGTTCTTC.

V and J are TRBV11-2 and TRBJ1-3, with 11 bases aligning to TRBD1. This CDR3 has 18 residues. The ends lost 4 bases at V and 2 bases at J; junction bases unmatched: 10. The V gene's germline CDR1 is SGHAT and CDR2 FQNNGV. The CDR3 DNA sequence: TGTGCCAGCAGCTCCGGGACAGGGGGTCCTTCAGCTGGAAACACCATATATTTT. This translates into CASSSGTGGPSAGNTIYF.

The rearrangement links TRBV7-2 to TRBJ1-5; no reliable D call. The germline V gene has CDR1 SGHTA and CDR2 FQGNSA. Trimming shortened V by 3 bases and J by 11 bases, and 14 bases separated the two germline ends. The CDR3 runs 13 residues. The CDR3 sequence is CASSFSYALSQHF. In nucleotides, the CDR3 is TGTGCCAGCAGCTTCTCATACGCTCTATCCCAGCATTTT.

CDR3 coding DNA: TGCGCCAGCAGCCAGGTAACGGGACTCAAGACATACAATGAGCAGTTCTTC. Translation gives CASSQVTGLKTYNEQFF. V and J are TRBV4-1 and TRBJ2-1; possibly TRBD2 for D (6 bases). There are 17 residues in the CDR3. Germline V lookup: CDR1 MGHRA, CDR2 YSYEKL. V was cut by 3 bases and J by 4 bases, with 19 bases left in between.

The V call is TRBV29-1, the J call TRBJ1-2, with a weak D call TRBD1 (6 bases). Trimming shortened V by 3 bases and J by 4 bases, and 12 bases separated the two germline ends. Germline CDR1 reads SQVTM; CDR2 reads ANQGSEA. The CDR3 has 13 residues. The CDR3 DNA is TGCAGCGTTGACAGGGGTCCTACCTATGGCTACACCTTC. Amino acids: CSVDRGPTYGYTF.

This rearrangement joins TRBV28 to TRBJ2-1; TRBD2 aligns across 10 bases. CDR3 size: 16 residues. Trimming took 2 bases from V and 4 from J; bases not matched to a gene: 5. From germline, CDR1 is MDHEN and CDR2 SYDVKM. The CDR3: CASSLGLAGVYNEQFF. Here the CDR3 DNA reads TGTGCCAGCAGTTTAGGGCTAGCGGGGGTGTACAATGAGCAGTTCTTC.

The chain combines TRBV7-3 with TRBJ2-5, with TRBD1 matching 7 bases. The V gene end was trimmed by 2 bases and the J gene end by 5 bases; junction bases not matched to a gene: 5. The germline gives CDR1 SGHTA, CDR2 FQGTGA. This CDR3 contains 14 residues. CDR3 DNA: TGTGCCAGCAGCTTAGCAGGGGGAAGCGAGACCCAGTACTTC. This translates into CASSLAGGSETQYF. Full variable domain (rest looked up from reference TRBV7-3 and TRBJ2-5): GAGVSQTPSNKVTEKGKYVELRCDPISGHTALYWYRQSLGQGPEFLIYFQGTGAADDSGLPNDRFFAVRPEGSVSTLKIQRTERGDSAVYLCASSLAGGSETQYFGPGTRLLVL.

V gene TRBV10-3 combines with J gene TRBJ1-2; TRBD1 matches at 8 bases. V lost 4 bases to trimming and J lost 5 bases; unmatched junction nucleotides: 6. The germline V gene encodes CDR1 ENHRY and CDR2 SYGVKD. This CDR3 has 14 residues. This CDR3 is CAISVQGDPYGYTF. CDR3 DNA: TGTGCCATCAGTGTACAGGGGGACCCATATGGCTACACCTTC.

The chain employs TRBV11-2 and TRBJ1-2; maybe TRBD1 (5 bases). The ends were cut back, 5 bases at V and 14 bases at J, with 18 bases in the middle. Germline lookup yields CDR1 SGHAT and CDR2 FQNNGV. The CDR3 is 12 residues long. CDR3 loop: CASSADKGAETF. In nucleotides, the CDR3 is TGTGCCAGCAGCGCGGACAAGGGTGCGGAAACCTTC.

Here the CDR3 reads CATNPGHPSYGYTF. DNA of the CDR3: TGTGCCACGAACCCGGGACACCCGAGCTATGGCTACACCTTC. J is TRBJ1-2 and V is TRBV6-5; D perhaps matches TRBD1 (6 bases). From germline, CDR1 is MNHEY and CDR2 SVGAGI. Trimming left V 10 bases short and J 4 bases short, with 19 bases between. CDR3 size: 14 residues.

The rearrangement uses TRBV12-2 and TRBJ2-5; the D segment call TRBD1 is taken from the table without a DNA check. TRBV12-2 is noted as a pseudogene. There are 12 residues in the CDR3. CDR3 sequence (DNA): TGTGCAAGTCGCCCCACAACGGAGACCCAGTACTTC. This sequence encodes CASRPTTETQYF.

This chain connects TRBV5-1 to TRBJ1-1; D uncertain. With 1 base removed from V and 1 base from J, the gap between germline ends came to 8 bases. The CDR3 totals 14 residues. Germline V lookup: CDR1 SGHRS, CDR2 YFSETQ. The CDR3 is CASSLSARNTEAFF. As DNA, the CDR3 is TGCGCCAGCAGCTTGTCAGCGCGGAACACTGAAGCTTTCTTT.

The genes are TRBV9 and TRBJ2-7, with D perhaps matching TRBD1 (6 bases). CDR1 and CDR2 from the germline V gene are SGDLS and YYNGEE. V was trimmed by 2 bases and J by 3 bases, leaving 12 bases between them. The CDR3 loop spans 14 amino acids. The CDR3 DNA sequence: TGTGCCAGCAGCGTGCGGGTAGGGGGCTACGAGCAGTACTTC. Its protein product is CASSVRVGGYEQYF.

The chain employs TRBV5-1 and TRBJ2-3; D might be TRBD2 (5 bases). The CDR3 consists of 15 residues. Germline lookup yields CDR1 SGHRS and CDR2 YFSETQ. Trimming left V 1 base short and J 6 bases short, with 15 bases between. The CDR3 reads CASSLSLASVDTQYF. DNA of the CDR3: TGCGCCAGCAGCTTGAGTCTAGCATCCGTCGATACGCAGTATTTT.

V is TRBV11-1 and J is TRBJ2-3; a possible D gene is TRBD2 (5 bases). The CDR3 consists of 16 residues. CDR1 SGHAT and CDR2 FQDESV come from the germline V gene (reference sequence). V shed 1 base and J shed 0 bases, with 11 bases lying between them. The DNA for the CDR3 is TGTGCCAGCAGCTTAGATGGTGGGAGAAGCACAGATACGCAGTATTTT. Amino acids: CASSLDGGRSTDTQYF.

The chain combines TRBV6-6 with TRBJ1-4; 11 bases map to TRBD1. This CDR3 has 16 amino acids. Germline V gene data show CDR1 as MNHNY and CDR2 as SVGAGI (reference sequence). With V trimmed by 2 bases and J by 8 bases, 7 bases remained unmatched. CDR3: CASSYPGQGAGEKLFF. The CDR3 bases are TGTGCCAGCAGTTACCCCGGACAGGGGGCAGGGGAAAAACTGTTTTTT.

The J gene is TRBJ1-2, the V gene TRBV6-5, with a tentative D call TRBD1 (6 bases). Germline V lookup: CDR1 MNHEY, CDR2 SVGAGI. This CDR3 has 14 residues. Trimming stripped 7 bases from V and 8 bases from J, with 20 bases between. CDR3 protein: CASTFQTGLGGYTF. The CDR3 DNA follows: TGTGCCAGCACCTTCCAGACAGGTCTAGGCGGCTACACCTTC.

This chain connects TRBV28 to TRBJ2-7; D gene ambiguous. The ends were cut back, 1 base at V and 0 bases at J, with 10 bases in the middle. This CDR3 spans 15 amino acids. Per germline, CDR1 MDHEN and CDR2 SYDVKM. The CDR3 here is CASSLSGLSSYEQYF. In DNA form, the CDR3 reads TGTGCCAGCAGTTTATCGGGTCTTTCCTCCTACGAGCAGTACTTC.

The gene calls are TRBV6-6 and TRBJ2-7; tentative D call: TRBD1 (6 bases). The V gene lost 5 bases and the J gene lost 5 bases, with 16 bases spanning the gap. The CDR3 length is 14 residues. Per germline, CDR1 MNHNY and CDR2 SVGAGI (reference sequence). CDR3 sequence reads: CASSPPQGYNEQYF. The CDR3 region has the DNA TGTGCCAGCAGTCCCCCGCAGGGGTACAACGAGCAGTACTTC.

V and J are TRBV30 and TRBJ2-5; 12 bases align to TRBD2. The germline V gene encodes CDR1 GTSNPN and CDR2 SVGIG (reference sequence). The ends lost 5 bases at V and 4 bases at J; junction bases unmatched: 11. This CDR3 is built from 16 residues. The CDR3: CAWGTSGLAGAETQYF. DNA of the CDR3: TGTGCCTGGGGGACCTCGGGACTAGCGGGCGCAGAGACCCAGTACTTC.

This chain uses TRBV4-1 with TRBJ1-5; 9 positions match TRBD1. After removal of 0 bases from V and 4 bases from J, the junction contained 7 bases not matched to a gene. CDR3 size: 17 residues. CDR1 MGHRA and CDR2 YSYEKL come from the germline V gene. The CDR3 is CASSQEGGQGGNQPQHF. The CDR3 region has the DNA TGCGCCAGCAGCCAAGAGGGGGGACAGGGAGGAAATCAGCCCCAGCATTTT.

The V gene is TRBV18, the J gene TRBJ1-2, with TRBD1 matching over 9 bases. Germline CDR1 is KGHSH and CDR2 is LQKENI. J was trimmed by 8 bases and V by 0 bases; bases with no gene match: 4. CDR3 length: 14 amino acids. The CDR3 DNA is TGTGCCAGCTCACCACCGTACAGGGGGCAAGGCTACACCTTC. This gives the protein CASSPPYRGQGYTF.

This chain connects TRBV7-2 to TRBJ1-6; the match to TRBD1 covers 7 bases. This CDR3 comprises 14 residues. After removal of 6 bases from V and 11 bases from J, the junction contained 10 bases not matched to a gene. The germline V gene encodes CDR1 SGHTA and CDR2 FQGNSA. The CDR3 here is CASRTGSQRTPLHF. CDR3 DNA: TGTGCCAGCAGGACAGGGTCACAGCGCACACCCCTCCACTTT.